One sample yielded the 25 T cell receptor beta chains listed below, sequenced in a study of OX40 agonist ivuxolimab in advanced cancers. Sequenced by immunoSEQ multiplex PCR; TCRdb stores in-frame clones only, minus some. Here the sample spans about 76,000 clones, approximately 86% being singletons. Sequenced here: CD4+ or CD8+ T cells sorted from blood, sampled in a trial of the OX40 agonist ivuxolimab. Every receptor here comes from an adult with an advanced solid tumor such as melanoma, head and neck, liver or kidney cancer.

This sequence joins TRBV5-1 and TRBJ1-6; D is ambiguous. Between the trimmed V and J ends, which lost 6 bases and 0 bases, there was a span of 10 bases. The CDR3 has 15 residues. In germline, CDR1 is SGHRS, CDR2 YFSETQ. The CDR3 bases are TGCGCCAGCACCGGTTCAAGCTCCTATAATTCACCCCTCCACTTT. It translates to CASTGSSSYNSPLHF.

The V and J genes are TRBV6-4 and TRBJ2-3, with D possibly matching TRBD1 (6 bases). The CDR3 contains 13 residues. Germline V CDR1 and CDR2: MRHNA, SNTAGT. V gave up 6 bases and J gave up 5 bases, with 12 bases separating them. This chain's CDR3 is CASSPLRGDTQYF. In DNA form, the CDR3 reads TGTGCCAGCAGCCCACTCAGGGGAGATACGCAGTATTTT.

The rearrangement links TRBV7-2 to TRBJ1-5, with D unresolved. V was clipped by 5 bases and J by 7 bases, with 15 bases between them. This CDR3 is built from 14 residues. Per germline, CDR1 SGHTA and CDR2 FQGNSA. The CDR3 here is CASSPRWGTQPQHF. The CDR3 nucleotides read TGTGCCAGCAGCCCCCGTTGGGGAACGCAGCCCCAGCATTTT. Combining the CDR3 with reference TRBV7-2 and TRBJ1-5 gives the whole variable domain GAGVSQSPSNKVTEKGKDVELRCDPISGHTALYWYRQSLGQGLEFLIYFQGNSAPDKSGLPSDRFSAERTGGSVSTLTIQRTQQEDSAVYLCASSPRWGTQPQHFGDGTRLSIL.

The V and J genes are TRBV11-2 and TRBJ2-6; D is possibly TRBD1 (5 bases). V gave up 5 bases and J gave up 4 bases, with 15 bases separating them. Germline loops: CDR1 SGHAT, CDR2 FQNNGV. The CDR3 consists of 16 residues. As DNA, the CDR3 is TGTGCCAGCAGCCTCTCCAGGGTATCCGGGGCCAACGTCCTGACTTTC. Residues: CASSLSRVSGANVLTF.

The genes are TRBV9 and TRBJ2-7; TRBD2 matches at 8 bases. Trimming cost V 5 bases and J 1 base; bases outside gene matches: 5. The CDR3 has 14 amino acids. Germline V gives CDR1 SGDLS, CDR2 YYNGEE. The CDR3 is CASSISGGSYEQYF. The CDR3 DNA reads TGTGCCAGCAGTATAAGCGGGGGTTCCTACGAGCAGTACTTC.

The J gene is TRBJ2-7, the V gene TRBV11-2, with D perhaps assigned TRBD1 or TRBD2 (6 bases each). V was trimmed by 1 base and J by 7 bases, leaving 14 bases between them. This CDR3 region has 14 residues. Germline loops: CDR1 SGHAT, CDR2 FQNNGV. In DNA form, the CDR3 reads TGTGCCAGCAGCTTAGCGGGGGCCCTCTCTGAGCAGTACTTC. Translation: CASSLAGALSEQYF.

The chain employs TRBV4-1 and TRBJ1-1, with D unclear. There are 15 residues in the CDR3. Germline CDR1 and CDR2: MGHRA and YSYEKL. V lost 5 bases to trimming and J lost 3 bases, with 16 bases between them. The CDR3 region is CASSRRPGGDTEAFF. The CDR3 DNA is TGCGCCAGCAGCAGGCGGCCGGGTGGGGACACTGAAGCTTTCTTT.

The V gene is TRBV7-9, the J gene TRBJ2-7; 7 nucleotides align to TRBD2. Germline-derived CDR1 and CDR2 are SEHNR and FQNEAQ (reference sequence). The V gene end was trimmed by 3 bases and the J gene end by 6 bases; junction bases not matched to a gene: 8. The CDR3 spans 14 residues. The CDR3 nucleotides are TGTGCCAGCAGCTTTCAGGCGGGAGACGGCGAGCAGTACTTC. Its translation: CASSFQAGDGEQYF.

CDR3 sequence reads: CASSFTSEGNSPLHF. The CDR3 coding sequence is TGTGCCAGCAGTTTCACAAGTGAAGGCAATTCACCCCTCCACTTT. This sequence joins TRBV6-5 and TRBJ1-6; unclear D gene. This CDR3 is built from 15 residues. The V end lost 4 bases, the J end lost 7 bases, and 14 bases lay between the germline ends. Germline V gives CDR1 MNHEY, CDR2 SVGAGI.

The CDR3 region has the DNA TGTGCCAGCAGCGAAGGGGGGTACTCTAATGAAAAACTGTTTTTT. Translated, it gives CASSEGGYSNEKLFF. The chain has TRBV7-2 and TRBJ1-4, with a possible D match to TRBD1 (6 bases). Germline V gives CDR1 SGHTA, CDR2 FQGNSA. V was clipped by 5 bases and J by 3 bases, with 13 bases between them. CDR3 size: 15 residues. The variable domain in full, completed from reference TRBV7-2 and TRBJ1-4, reads GAGVSQSPSNKVTEKGKDVELRCDPISGHTALYWYRQSLGQGLEFLIYFQGNSAPDKSGLPSDRFSAERTGGSVSTLTIQRTQQEDSAVYLCASSEGGYSNEKLFFGSGTQLSVL.

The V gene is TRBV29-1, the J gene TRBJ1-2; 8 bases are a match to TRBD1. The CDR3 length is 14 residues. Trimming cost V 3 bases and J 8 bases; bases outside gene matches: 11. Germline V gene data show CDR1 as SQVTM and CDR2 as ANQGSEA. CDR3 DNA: TGCAGCGTTGATCGGACAGGGTACGTAGAAGGCTACACCTTC. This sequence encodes CSVDRTGYVEGYTF.

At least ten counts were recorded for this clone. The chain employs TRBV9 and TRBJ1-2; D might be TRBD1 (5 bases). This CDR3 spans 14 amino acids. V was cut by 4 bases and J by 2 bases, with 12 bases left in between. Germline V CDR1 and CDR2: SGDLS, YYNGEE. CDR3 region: CASSPDGGNYGYTF. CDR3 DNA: TGTGCCAGCAGCCCGGACGGGGGGAACTATGGCTACACCTTC.

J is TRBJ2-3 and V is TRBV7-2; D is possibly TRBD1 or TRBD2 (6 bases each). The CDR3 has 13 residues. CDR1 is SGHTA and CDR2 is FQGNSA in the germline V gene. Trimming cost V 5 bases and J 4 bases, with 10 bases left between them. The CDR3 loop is CASSPGAADTQYF. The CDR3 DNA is TGTGCCAGCAGCCCGGGGGCGGCAGATACGCAGTATTTT.

The CDR3 nucleotides are TGTGCCAGCAGTGCCTCAGGACAGGGGGCTATATTGGGGCCCCAGCATTTT. Translation: CASSASGQGAILGPQHF. The rearrangement uses TRBV2 and TRBJ1-5; TRBD1 matches 11 bases. The CDR3 loop spans 17 amino acids. The germline V gene encodes CDR1 SNHLY and CDR2 FYNNEI. Trimming removed 4 bases from V and 9 bases from J; junction bases left unmatched: 14.

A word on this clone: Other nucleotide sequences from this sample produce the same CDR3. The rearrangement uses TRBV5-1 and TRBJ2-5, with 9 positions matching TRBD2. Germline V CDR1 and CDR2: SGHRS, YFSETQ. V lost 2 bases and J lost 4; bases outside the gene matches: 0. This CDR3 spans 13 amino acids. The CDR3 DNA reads TGCGCCAGCAGCTTTAGCGGGAGAGAGACCCAGTACTTC. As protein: CASSFSGRETQYF.

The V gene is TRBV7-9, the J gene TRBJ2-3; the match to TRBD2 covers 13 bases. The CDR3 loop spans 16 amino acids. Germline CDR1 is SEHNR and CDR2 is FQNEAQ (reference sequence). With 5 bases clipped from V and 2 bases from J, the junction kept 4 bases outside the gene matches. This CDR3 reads CASSLGLAGVTDTQYF. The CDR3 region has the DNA TGTGCCAGCAGCCTAGGACTAGCGGGGGTCACAGATACGCAGTATTTT.

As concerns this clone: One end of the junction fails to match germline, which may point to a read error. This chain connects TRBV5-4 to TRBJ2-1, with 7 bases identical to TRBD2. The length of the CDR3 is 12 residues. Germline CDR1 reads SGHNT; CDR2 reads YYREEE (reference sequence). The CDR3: CASSLDVTSCVF. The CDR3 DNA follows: TGTGCCAGCAGCTTGGACGTGACTAGCTGTGTCTTC.

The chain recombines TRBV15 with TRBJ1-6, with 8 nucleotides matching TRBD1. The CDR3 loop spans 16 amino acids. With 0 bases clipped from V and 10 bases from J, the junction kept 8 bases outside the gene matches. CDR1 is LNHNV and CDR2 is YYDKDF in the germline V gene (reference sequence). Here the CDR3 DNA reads TGTGCCACCAGCAGAGACTATTCGACAGGGGACTCACCCCTCCACTTT. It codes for CATSRDYSTGDSPLHF. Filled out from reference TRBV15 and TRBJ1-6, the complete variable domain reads DAMVIQNPRYQVTQFGKPVTLSCSQTLNHNVMYWYQQKSSQAPKLLFHYYDKDFNNEADTPDNFQSRRPNTSFCFLDIRSPGLGDTAMYLCATSRDYSTGDSPLHFGNGTRLTVT.

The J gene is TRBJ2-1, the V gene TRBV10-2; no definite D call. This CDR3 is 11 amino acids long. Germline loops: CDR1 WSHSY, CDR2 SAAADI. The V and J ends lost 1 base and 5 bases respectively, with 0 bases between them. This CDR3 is CASSEYNEQFF. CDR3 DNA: TGCGCCAGCAGTGAGTACAATGAGCAGTTCTTC.

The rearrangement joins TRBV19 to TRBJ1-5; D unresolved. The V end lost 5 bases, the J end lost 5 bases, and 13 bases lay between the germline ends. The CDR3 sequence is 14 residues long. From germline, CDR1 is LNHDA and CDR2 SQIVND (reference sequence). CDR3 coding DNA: TGTGCCAGTAGTCTCGCACAGAGGGATCAGCCCCAGCATTTT. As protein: CASSLAQRDQPQHF.

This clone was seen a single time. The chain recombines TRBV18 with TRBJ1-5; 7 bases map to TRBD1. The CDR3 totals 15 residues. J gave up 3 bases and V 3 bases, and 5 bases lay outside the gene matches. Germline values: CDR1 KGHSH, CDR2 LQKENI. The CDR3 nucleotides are TGTGCCAGCTCACCTTTGGGGACAGCCAATCAGCCCCAGCATTTT. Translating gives CASSPLGTANQPQHF.

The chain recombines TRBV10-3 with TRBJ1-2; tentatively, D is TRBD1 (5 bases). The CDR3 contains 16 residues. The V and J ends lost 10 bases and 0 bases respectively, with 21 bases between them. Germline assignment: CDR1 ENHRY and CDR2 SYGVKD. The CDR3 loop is CATQAGRVTSNYGYTF. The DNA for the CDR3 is TGTGCCACTCAAGCGGGACGGGTGACTTCTAACTATGGCTACACCTTC.

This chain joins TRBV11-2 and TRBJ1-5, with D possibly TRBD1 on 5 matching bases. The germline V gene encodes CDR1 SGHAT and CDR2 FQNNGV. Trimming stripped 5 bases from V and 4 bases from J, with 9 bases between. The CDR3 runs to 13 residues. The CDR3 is CASSVNRNQPQHF. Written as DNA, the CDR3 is TGTGCCAGCAGCGTAAACAGGAATCAGCCCCAGCATTTT.

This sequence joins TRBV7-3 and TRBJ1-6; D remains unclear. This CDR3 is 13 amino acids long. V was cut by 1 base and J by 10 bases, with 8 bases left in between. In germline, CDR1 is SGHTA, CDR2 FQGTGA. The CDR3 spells CASSLSPESPLHF. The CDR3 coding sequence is TGTGCCAGCAGCTTAAGTCCAGAGTCACCCCTCCACTTT.

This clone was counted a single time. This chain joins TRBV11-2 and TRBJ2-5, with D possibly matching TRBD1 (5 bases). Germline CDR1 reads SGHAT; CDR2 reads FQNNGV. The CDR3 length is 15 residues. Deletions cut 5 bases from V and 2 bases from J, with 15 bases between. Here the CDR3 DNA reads TGTGCCAGCAGCAAGACAGTGATATCACAAGAGACCCAGTACTTC. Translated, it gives CASSKTVISQETQYF.